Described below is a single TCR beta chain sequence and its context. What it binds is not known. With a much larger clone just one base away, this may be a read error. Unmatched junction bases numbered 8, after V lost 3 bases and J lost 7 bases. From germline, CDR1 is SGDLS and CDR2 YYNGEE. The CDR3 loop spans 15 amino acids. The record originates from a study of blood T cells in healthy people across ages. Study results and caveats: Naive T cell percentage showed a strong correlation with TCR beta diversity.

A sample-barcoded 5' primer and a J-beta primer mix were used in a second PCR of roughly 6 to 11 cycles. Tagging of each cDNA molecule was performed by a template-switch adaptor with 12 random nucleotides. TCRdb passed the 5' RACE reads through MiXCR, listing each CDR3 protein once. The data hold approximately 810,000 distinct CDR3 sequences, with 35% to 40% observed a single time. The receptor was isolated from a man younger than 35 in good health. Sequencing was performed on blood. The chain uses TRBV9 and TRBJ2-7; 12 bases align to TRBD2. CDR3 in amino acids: CASSEGLAGYNEQYF. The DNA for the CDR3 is TGTGCCAGCAGCGAGGGACTAGCGGGCTACAATGAGCAGTACTTC.